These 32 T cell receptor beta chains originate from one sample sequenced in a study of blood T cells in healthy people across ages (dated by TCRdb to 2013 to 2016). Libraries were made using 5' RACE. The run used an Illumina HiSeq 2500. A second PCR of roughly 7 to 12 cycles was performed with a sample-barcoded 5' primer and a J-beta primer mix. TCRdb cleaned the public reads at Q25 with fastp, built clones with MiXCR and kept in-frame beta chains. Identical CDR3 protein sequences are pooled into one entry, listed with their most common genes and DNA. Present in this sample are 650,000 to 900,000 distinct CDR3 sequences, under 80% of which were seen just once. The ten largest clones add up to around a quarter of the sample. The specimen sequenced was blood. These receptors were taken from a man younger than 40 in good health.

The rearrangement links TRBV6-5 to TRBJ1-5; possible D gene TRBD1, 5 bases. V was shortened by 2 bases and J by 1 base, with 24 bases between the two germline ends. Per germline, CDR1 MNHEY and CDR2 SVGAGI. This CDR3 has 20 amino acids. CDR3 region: CASSYGDRPDIGESNQPQHF. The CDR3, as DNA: TGTGCCAGCAGTTACGGGGACCGACCGGACATAGGGGAAAGCAATCAGCCCCAGCATTTT.

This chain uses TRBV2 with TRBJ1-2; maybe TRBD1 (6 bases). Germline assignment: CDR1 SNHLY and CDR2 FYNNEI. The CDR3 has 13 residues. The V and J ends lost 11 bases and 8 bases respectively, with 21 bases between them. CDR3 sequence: CAGTGLAFEGYTF. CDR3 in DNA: TGTGCCGGCACAGGGTTAGCCTTCGAAGGCTACACCTTC.

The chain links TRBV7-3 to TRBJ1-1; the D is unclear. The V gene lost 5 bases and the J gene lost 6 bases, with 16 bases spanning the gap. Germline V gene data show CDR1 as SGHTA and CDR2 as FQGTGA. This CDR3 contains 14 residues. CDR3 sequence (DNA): TGTGCCAGCAGCCAAGCAACAGAATTCCCTGAAGCTTTCTTT. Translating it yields CASSQATEFPEAFF.

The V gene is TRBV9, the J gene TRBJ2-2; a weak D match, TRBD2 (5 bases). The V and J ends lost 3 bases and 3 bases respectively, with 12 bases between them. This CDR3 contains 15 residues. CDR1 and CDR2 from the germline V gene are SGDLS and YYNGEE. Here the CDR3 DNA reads TGTGCCAGCAGCGCACACGAGGGAGACACCGGGGAGCTGTTTTTT. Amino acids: CASSAHEGDTGELFF. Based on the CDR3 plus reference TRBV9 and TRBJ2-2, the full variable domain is DSGVTQTPKHLITATGQRVTLRCSPRSGDLSVYWYQQSLDQGLQFLIQYYNGEERAKGNILERFSAQQFPDLHSELNLSSLELGDSALYFCASSAHEGDTGELFFGEGSRLTVL.

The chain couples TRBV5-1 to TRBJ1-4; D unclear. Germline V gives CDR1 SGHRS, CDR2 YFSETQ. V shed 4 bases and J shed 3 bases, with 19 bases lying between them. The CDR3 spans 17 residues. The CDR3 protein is CASSQLGFGSSNEKLFF. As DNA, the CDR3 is TGCGCCAGCAGCCAACTAGGGTTTGGGTCTTCTAATGAAAAACTGTTTTTT.

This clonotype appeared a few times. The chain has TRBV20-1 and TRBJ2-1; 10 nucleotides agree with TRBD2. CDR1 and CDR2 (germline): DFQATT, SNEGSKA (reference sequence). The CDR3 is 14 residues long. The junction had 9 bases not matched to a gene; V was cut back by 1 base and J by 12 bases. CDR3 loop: CSARVPLAGEAQFF. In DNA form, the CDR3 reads TGCAGTGCTAGAGTCCCTCTAGCGGGGGAAGCGCAGTTCTTC.

In DNA form, the CDR3 reads TGCAGTGCTAGCTCTCTAGCGGTGTACAATGAGCAGTTCTTC. Residues: CSASSLAVYNEQFF. The V call is TRBV20-1, the J call TRBJ2-1; the match to TRBD2 covers 7 bases. The CDR3 contains 14 residues. J gave up 4 bases and V 3 bases, and 6 bases lay outside the gene matches. Germline CDR1 DFQATT, CDR2 SNEGSKA (reference sequence).

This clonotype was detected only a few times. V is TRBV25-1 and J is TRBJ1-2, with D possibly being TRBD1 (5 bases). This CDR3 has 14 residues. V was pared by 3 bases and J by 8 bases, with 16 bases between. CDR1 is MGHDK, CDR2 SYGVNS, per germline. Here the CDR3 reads CASSDITGWGGYTF. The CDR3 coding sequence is TGTGCCAGCAGTGACATCACAGGCTGGGGCGGCTACACCTTC.

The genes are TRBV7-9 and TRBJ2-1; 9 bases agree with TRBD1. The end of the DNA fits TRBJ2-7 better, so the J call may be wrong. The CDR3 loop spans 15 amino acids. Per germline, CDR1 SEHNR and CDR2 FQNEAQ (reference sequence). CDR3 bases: TGTGCCAGCAGCTATCTGGACAGGGGTTCCCACGAGCAGTACTTC. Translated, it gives CASSYLDRGSHEQYF.

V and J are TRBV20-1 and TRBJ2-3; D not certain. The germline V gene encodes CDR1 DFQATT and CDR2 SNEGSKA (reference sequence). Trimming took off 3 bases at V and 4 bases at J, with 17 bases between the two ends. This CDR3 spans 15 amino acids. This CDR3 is CSASYDLLYADTQYF. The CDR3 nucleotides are TGCAGTGCTAGTTACGACCTCCTTTATGCAGATACGCAGTATTTT.

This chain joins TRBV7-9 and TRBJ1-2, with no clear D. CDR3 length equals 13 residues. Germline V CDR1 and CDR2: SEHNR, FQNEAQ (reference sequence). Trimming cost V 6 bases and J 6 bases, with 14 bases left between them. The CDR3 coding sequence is TGTGCCAGCAGTCCCGGACTTTTAGATGGCTACACCTTC. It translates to CASSPGLLDGYTF.

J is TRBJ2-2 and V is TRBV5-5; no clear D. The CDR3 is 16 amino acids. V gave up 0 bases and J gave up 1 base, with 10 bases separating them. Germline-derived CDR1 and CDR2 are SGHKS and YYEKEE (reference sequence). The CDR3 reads CASSLARVRNTGELFF. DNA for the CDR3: TGTGCCAGCAGCTTGGCTCGAGTCCGGAACACCGGGGAGCTGTTTTTT.

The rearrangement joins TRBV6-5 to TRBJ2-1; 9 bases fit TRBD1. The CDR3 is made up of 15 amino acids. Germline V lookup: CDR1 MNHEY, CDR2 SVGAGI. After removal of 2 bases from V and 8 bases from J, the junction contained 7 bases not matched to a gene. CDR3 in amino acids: CASSYLGTGKHEQFF. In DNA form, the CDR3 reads TGTGCCAGCAGTTACCTCGGGACAGGGAAACATGAGCAGTTCTTC.

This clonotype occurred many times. The DNA of the CDR3 is TGCGCCAGCAGCGAAAGAGGGGATACGCAGTATTTT. Its translation is CASSERGDTQYF. The chain joins TRBV4-3 to TRBJ2-3, with D tentatively TRBD2 (5 bases). This CDR3 comprises 12 residues. Germline V gene lookup returns CDR1 LGHNA and CDR2 YSLEER. The germline V and J ends were trimmed by 5 bases and 6 bases, with 9 bases remaining between them.

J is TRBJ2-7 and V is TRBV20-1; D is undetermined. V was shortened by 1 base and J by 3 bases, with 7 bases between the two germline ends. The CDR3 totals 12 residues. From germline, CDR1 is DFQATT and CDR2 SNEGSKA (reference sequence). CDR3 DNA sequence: TGCAGTGCTAGAGGGCTAGTCTACGAGCAGTACTTC. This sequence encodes CSARGLVYEQYF.

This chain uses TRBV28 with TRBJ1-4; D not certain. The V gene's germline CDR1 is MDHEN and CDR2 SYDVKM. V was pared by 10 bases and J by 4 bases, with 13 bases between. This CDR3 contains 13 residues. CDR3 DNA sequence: TGTGCCAACAAGGACCCCAATAATGAAAAACTGTTTTTT. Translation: CANKDPNNEKLFF.

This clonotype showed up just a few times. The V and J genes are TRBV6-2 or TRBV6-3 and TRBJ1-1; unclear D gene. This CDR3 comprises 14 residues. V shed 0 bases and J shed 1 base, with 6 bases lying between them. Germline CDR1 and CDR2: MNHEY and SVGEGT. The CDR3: CASSYSAGNTEAFF. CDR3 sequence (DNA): TGTGCCAGCAGTTACTCAGCGGGGAACACTGAAGCTTTCTTT.

CDR3 nucleotides: TGTGCCAGCAGTTACTCTGCAGGGGGCACCGGGGAGCTGTTTTTT. The encoded protein is CASSYSAGGTGELFF. The chain uses TRBV6-6 and TRBJ2-2; 7 bases align to TRBD1. The CDR3 has 15 residues. The germline CDR1 and CDR2 sequences are MNHNY and SVGAGI (reference sequence). V shed 0 bases, J shed 4 bases, and the junction held 2 bases outside the gene matches.

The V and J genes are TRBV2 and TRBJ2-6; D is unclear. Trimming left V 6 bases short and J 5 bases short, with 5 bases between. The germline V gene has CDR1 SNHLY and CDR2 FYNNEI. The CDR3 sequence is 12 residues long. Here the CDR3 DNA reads TGTGCCAGCAGCGCCCGGGCCAACGTCCTGACTTTC. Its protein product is CASSARANVLTF.

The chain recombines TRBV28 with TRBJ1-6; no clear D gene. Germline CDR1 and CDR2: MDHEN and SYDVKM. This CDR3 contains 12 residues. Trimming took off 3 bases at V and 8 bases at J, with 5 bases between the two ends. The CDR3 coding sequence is TGTGCCAGCAGTTTTGAATATTCACCCCTCCACTTT. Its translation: CASSFEYSPLHF. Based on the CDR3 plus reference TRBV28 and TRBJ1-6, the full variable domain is DVKVTQSSRYLVKRTGEKVFLECVQDMDHENMFWYRQDPGLGLRLIYFSYDVKMKEKGDIPEGYSVSREKKERFSLILESASTNQTSMYLCASSFEYSPLHFGNGTRLTVT.

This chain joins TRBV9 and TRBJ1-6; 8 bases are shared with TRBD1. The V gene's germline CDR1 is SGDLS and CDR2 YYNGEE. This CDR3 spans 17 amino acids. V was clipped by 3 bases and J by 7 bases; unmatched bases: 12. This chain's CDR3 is CASSAGQGRFGNSPLHF. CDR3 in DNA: TGTGCCAGCAGCGCCGGACAGGGAAGATTTGGCAATTCACCCCTCCACTTT.

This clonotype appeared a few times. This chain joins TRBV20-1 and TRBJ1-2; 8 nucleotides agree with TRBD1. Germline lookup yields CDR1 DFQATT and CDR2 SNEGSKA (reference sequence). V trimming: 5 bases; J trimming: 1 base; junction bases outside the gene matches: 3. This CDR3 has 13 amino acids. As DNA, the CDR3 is TGCAGTGCTCCGGACAGGGATAACTATGGCTACACCTTC. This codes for CSAPDRDNYGYTF.

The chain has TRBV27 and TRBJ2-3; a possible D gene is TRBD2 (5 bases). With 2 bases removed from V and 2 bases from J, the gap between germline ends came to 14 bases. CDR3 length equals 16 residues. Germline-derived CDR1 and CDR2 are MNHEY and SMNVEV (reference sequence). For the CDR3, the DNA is TGTGCCAGCAGTTTAATGGGAGAACACTCCACAGATACGCAGTATTTT. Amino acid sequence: CASSLMGEHSTDTQYF.

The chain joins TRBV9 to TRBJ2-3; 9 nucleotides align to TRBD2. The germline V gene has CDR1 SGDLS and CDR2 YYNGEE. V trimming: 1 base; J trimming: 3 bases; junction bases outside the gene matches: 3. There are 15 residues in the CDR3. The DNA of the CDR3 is TGTGCCAGCAGCGTAATCAGCGGGGGGACAGATACGCAGTATTTT. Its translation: CASSVISGGTDTQYF.

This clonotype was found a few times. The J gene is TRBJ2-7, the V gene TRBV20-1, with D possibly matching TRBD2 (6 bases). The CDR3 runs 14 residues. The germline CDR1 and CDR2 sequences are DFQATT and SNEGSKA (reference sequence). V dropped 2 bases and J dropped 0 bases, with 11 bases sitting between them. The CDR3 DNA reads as TGCAGTGCTAGAAGGCTCGGGAGCTCCTACGAGCAGTACTTC. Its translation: CSARRLGSSYEQYF.

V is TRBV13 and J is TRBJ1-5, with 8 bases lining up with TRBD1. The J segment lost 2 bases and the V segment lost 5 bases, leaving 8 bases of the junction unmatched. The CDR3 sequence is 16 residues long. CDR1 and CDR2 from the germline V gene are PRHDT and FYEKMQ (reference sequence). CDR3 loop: CASSLWTGTRNQPQHF. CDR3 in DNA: TGTGCCAGCAGCCTCTGGACAGGGACCCGCAATCAGCCCCAGCATTTT.

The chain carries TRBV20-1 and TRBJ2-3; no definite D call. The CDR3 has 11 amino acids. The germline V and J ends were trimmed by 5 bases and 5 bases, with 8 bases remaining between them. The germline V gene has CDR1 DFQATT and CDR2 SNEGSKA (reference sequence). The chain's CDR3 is CSAEPRDTQYF. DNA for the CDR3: TGCAGTGCTGAACCTAGAGATACGCAGTATTTT.

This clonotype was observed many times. The CDR3 protein is CSARAGGNTGELFF. CDR3 nucleotide sequence: TGCAGTGCTAGAGCGGGGGGGAACACCGGGGAGCTGTTTTTT. This chain connects TRBV20-1 to TRBJ2-2; 7 bases map to TRBD2. This CDR3 comprises 14 residues. With V trimmed by 1 base and J by 1 base, 0 bases remained unmatched. The germline gives CDR1 DFQATT, CDR2 SNEGSKA (reference sequence).

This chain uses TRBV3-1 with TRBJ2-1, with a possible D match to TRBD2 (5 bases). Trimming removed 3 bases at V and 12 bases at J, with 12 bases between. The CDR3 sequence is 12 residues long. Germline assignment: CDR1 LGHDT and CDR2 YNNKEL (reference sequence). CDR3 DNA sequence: TGTGCCAGCAGCCACGGAGGAGGTGTGCAGTTCTTC. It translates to CASSHGGGVQFF.

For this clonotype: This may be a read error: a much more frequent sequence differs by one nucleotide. CDR3 sequence (DNA): TGCTGTGCTACGGACTACAATGAGCAGTTCTTC. Protein product: CCATDYNEQFF. V gene TRBV20-1 combines with J gene TRBJ2-1; D is ambiguous. CDR1 is DFQATT and CDR2 is SNEGSKA in the germline V gene (reference sequence). The CDR3 covers 11 residues.

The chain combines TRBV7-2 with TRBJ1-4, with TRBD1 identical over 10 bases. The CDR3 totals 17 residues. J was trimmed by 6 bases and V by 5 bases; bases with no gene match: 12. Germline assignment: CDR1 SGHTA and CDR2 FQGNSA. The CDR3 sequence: CASSPGIFGTGDEKLFF. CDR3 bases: TGTGCCAGCAGCCCAGGGATATTCGGGACAGGGGATGAAAAACTGTTTTTT.

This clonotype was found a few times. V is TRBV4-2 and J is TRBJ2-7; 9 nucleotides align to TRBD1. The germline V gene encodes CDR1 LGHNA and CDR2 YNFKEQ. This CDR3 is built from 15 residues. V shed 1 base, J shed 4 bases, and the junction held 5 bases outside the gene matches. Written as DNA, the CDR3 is TGTGCCAGCAGCCAAGGACAGGGGGAACAATACGAGCAGTACTTC. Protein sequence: CASSQGQGEQYEQYF.